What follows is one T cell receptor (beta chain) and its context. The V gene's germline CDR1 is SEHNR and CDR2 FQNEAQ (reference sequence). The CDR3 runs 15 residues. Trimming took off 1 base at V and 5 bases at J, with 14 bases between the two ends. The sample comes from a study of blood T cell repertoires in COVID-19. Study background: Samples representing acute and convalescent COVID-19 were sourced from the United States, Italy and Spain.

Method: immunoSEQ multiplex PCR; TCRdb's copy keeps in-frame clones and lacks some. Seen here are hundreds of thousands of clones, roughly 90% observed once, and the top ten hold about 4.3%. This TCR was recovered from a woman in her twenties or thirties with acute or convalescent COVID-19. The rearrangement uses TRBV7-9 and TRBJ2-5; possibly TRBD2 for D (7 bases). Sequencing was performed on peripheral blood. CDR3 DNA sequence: TGTGCCAGCAGCTTAGGGCCGGGCGGGGGCGAGACCCAGTACTTC. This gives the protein CASSLGPGGGETQYF.